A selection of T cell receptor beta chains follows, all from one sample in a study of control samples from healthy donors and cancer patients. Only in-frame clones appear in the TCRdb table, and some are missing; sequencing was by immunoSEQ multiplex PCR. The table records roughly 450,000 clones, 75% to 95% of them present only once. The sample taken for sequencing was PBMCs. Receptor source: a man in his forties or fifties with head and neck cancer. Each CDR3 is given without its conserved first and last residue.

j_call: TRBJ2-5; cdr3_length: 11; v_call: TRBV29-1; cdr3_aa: SVVGRAGETQY
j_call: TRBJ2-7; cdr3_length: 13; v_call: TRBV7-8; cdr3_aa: ASSSQTGIGYEQY
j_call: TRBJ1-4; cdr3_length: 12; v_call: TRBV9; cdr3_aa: ASSVAGADEKLF
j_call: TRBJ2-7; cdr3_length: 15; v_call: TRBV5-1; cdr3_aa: ASSWGRQGRSSYEQY
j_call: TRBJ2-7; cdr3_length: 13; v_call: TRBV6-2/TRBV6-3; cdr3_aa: ASSYPAGGPYEQY
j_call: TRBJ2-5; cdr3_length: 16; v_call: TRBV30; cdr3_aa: AWNSHLGGAGLWETQY
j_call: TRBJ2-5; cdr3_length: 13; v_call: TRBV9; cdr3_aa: ASSVGAGIGETQY
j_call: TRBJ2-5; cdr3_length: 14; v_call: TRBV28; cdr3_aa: ASSPLGQGYQETQY
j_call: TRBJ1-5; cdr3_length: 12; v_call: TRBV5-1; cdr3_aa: ASSSGTDPGPQH
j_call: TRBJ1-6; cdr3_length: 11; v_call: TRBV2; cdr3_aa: ASTGRGSSPLH
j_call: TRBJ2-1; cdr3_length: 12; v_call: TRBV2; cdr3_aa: ASRTGLAGAAQF
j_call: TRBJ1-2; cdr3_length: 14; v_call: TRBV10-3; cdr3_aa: AISVGTRGVFYGYT
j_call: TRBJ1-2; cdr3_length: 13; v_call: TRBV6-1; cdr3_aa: ASSEPVWGMYGYT
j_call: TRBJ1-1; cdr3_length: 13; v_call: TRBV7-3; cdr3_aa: ASSLTLGRNTEAF
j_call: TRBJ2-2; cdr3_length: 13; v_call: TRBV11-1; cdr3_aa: ASSLQVWNTGELF
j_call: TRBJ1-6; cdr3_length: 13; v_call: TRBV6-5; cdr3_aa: ASSSRGAVRSPLH
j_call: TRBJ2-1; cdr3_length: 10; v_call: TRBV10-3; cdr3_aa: AIRGDYNEQF
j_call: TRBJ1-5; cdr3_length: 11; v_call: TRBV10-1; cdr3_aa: ASKPRDHQPQH
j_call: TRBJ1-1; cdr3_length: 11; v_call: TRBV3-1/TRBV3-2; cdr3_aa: ASSRGPGTEAF
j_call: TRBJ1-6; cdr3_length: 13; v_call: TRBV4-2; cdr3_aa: ASSQAGQGATPLH
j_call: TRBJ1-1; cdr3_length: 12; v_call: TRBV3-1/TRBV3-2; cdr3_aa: ASSPGRGNTEAF
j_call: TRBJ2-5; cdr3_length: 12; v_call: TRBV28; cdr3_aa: ASSLTSAQETQY
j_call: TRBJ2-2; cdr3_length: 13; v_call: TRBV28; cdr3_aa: ASCQEWGYTGELF
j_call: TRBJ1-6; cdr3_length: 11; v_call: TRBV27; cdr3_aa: ATRGGRGSPLH
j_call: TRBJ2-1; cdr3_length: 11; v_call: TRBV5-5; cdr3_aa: ASSPLGRNEQF
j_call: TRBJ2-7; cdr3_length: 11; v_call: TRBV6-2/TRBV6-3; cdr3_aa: ASSLKEVDEQY
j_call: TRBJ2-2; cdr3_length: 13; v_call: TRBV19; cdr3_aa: ASSARLEGTGELF
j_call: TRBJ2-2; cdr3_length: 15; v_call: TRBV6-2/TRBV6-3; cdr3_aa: ASSPPPGVGKPGELF
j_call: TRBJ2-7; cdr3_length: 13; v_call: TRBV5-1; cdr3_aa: ASSPTLLRVNEQY
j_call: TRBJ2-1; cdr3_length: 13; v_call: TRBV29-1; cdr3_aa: SVALWDSESNEQF
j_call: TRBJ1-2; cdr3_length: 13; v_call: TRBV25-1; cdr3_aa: ASSPPGVLRYGYT
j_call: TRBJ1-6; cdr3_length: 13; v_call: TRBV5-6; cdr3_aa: ASSSGTGFYSPLH
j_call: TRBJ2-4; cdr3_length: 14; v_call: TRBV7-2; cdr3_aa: ASSPELAGTKNIQY
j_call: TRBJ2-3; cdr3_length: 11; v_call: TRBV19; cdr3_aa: ASSGQGPDTQY
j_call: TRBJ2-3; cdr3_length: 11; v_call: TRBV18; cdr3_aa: ASSLLSTDTQY
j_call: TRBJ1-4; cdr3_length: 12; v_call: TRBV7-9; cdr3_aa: ASAPVSTNEKLF
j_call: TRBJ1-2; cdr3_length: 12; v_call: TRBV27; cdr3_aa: ASNEGARGYGYT
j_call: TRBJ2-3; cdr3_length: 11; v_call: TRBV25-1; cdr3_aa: ASRPWGTDTQY
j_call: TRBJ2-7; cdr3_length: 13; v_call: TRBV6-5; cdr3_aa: ASSLPGTVTYEQY
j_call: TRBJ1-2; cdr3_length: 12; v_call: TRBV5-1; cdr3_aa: ASSLELENYGYT
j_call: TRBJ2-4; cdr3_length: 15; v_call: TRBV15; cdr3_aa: ATSRVGSGRTGNIQY
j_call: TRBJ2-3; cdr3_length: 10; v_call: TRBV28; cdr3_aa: ASSLAGGTQY